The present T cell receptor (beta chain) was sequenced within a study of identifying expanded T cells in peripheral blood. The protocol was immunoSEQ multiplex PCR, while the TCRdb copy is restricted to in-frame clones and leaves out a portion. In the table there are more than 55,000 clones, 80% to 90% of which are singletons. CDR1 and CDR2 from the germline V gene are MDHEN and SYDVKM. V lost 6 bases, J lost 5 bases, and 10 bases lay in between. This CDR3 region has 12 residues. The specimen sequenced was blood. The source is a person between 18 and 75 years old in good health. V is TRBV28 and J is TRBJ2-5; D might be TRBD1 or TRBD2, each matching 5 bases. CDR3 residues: CASRGDRETQYF. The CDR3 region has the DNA TGTGCCAGCAGGGGGGATAGGGAGACCCAGTACTTC.